This T cell receptor beta chain emerged from a study of cytomegalovirus exposure and HLA in healthy donors. PCR amplification relied on 60 Vbeta primers (plus 13 Jbeta primers). The repertoire was sequenced with immunoSEQ multiplex PCR; TCRdb's copy has only in-frame clones and lacks some. The sample has about 160,000 clones, 85% seen once; the top ten hold 1%. Regarding this clone: Its antigen is not known.

General study points: A later analysis reportedly identified an Asian-associated ancestry cluster as carrying fewer N-insertions than the approximately 620-donor mean.

V gave up 3 bases and J gave up 0 bases, with 17 bases separating them. Germline CDR1 SGHAT, CDR2 FQNNGV. The CDR3 is made up of 17 amino acids. J is TRBJ1-2 and V is TRBV11-2; possibly TRBD1 for D (6 bases). This sequence originates from a boy younger than 10 in good health and CMV-seronegative. The sample taken for sequencing was PBMCs. The CDR3 sequence: CASSLRDTVTANYGYTF. The CDR3 bases are TGTGCCAGCAGCTTGAGGGACACGGTAACTGCTAACTATGGCTACACCTTC.